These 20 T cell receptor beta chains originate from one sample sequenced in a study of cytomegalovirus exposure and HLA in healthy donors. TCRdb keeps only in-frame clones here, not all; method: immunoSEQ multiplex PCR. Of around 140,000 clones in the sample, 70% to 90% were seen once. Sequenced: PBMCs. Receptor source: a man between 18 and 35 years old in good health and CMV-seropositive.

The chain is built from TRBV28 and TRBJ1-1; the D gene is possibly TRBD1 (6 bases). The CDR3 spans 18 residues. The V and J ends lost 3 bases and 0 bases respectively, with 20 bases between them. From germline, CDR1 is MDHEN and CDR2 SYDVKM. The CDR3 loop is CASSLEPRGGGMNTEAFF. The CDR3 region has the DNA TGTGCCAGCAGTTTGGAACCCAGGGGAGGGGGTATGAACACTGAAGCTTTCTTT. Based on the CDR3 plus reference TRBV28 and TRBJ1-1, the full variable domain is DVKVTQSSRYLVKRTGEKVFLECVQDMDHENMFWYRQDPGLGLRLIYFSYDVKMKEKGDIPEGYSVSREKKERFSLILESASTNQTSMYLCASSLEPRGGGMNTEAFFGQGTRLTVV.

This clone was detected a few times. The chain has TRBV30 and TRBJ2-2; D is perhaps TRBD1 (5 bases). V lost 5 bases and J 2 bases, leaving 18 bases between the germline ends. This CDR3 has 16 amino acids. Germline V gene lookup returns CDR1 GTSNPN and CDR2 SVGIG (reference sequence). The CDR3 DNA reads TGTGCCTGGCACCCACCCATCGACAGAAACACCGGGGAGCTGTTTTTT. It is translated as CAWHPPIDRNTGELFF.

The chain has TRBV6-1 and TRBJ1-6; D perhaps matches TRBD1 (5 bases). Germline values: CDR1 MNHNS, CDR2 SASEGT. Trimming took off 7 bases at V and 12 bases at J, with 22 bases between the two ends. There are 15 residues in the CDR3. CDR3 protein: CASKSSGTLVIPLHF. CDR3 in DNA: TGTGCCAGCAAATCGAGCGGGACCCTTGTTATACCCCTCCACTTT.

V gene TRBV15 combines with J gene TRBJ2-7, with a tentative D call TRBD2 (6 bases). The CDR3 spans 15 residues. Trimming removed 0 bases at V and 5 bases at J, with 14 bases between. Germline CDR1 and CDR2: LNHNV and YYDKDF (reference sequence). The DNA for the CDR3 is TGTGCCACCAGCAGAGATTCGGACTACCGCCACGAGCAGTACTTC. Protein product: CATSRDSDYRHEQYF.

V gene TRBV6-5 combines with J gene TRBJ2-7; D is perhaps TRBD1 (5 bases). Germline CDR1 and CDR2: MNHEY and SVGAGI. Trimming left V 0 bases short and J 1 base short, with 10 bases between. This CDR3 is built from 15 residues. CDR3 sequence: CASSYSQGRSYEQYF. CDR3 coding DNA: TGTGCCAGCAGTTACTCGCAGGGTCGTTCCTACGAGCAGTACTTC.

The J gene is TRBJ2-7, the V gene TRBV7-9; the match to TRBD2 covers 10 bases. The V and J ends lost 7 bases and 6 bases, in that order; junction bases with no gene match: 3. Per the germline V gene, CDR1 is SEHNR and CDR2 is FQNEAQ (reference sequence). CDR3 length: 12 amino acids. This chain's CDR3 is CASTGTSVEQYF. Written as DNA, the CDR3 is TGTGCCAGCACCGGGACTAGCGTCGAGCAGTACTTC.

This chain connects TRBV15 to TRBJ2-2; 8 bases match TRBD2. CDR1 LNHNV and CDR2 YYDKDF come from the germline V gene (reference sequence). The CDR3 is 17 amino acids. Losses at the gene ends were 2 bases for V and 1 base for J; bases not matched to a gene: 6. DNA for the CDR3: TGTGCCACCAGCAGATCGGGAGGGGTCTTGAACACCGGGGAGCTGTTTTTT. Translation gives CATSRSGGVLNTGELFF.

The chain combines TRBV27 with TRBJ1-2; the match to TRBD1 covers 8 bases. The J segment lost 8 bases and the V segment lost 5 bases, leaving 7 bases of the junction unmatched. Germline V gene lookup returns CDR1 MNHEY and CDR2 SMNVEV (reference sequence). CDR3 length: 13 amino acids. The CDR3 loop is CASSDGQGGGYTF. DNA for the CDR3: TGTGCCAGCAGTGACGGACAGGGAGGAGGCTACACCTTC.

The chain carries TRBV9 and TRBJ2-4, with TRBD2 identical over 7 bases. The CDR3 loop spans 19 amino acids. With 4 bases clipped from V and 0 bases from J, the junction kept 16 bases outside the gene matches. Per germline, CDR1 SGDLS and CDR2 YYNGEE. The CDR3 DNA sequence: TGTGCCAGCAGCCCCTGGGAGGGCGACCACAGCCTAGCCAAAAACATTCAGTACTTC. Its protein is CASSPWEGDHSLAKNIQYF.

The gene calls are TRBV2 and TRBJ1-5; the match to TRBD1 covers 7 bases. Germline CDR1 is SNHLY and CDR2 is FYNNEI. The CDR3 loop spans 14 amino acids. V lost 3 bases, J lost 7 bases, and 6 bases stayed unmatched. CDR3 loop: CASSDRTGRQPQHF. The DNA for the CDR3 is TGTGCCAGCAGTGATAGGACAGGCAGACAGCCCCAGCATTTT.

The CDR3 DNA reads as TGTGCCAGCAGCTTATTCGGGACTAGAGGGAACTACGAGCAGTACTTC. It codes for CASSLFGTRGNYEQYF. The gene calls are TRBV7-2 and TRBJ2-7, with 8 positions matching TRBD2. J lost 3 bases, V lost 2 bases, and 9 bases had no gene match. The CDR3 consists of 16 residues. The germline V gene encodes CDR1 SGHTA and CDR2 FQGNSA. Combining the CDR3 with reference TRBV7-2 and TRBJ2-7 gives the whole variable domain GAGVSQSPSNKVTEKGKDVELRCDPISGHTALYWYRQSLGQGLEFLIYFQGNSAPDKSGLPSDRFSAERTGGSVSTLTIQRTQQEDSAVYLCASSLFGTRGNYEQYFGPGTRLTVT.

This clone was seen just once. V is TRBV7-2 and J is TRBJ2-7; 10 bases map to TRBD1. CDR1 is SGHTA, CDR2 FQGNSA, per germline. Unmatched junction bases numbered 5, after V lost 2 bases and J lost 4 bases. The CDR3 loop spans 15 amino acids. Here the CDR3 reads CASSLLPGQGYEQYF. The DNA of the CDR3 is TGTGCCAGCAGCTTACTCCCGGGACAGGGGTACGAGCAGTACTTC.

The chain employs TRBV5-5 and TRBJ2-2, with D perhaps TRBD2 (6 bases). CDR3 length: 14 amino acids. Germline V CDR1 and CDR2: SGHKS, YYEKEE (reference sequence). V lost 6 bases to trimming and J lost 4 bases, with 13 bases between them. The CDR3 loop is CASKPVGLTGELFF. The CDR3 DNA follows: TGTGCCAGCAAACCAGTGGGACTCACCGGGGAGCTGTTTTTT.

CDR3 DNA: TGTGCCAGTAGTCGTACTAGCGGGAGTCCCTACAATGAGCAGTTCTTC. Encoded protein: CASSRTSGSPYNEQFF. J is TRBJ2-1 and V is TRBV19; 11 bases fit TRBD2. This CDR3 spans 16 amino acids. Germline V lookup: CDR1 LNHDA, CDR2 SQIVND (reference sequence). The V and J ends lost 5 bases and 2 bases, in that order; junction bases with no gene match: 5.

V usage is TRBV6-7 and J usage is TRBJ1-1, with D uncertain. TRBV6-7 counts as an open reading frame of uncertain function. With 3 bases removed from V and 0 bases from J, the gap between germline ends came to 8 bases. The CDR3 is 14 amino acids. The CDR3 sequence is CASSYEQLNTEAFF. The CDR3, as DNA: TGTGCCAGCAGTTATGAACAGCTGAACACTGAAGCTTTCTTT.

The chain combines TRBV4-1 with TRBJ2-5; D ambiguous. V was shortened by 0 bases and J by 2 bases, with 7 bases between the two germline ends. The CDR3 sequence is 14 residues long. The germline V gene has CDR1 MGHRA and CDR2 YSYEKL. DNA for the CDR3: TGCGCCAGCAGCCAAGACTACAGTCAAGAGACCCAGTACTTC. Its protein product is CASSQDYSQETQYF.

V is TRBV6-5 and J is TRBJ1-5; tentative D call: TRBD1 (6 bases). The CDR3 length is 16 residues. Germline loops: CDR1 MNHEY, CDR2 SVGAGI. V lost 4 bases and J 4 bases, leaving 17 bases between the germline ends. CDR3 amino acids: CASSSGGRGGNQPQHF. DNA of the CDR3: TGTGCCAGCAGTTCCGGGGGCCGCGGGGGGAATCAGCCCCAGCATTTT.

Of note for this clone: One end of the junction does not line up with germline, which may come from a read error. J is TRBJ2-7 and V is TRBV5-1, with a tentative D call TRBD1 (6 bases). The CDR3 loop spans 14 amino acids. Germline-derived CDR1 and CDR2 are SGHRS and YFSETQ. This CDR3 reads CASTLDSSSYEQYF. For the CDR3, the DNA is TGCGCCAGCACCTTGGACAGCAGCTCCTACGAGCAGTACTTC. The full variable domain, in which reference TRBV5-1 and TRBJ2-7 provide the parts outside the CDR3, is KAGVTQTPRYLIKTRGQQVTLSCSPISGHRSVSWYQQTPGQGLQFLFEYFSETQRNKGNFPGRFSGRQFSNSRSEMNVSTLELGDSALYLCASTLDSSSYEQYFGPGTRLTVT.

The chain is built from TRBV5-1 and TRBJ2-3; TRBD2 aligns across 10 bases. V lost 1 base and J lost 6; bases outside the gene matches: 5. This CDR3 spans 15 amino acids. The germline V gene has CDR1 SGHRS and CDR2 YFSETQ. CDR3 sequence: CASSLSLAGVDTQYF. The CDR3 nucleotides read TGCGCCAGCAGCTTGAGCCTAGCGGGAGTGGATACGCAGTATTTT.

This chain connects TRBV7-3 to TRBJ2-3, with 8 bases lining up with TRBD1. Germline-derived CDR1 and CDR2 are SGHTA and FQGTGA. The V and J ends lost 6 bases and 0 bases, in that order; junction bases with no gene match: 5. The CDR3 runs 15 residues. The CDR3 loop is CASSPTGGSTDTQYF. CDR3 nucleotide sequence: TGTGCCAGCAGTCCTACAGGGGGGAGCACAGATACGCAGTATTTT.